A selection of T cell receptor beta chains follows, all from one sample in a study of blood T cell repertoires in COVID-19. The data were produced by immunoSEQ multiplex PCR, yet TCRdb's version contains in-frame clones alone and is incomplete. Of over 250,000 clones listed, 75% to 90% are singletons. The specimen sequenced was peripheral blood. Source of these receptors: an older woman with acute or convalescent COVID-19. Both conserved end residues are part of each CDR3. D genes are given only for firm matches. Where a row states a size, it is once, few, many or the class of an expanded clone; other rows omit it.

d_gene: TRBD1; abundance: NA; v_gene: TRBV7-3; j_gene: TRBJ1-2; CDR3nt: TGTGCCAGCAGCTCGGGACAGGGGGATTTCTATGGCTACACCTTC; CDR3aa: CASSSGQGDFYGYTF
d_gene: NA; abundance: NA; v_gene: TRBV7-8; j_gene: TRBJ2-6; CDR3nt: TGTGCCAGCAGCGCCGACAGGTTCTCTGGGGCCAACGTCCTGACTTTC; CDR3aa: CASSADRFSGANVLTF
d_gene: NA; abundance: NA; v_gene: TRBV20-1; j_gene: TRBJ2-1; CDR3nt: TGCAGTGCTATCCCATTCAATGAGCAGTTCTTC; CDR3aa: CSAIPFNEQFF
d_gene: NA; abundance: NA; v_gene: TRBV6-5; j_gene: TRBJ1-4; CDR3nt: TGTGCCAGCAGTTACATGGGTGCAGGGGTTAATGAAAAACTGTTTTTT; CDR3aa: CASSYMGAGVNEKLFF
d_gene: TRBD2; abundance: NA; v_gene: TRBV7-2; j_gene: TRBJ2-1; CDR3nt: TGTGCCAGCAGCTCACCGGGACTACAAGCCGAGCAGTTCTTC; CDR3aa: CASSSPGLQAEQFF
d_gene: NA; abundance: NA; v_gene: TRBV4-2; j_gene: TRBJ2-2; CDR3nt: TGTGCCAGCAGCCAACGCCCCGGGGGTTCGAACACCGGGGAGCTGTTTTTT; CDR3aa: CASSQRPGGSNTGELFF
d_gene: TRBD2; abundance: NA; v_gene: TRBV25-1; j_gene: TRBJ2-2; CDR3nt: TGTGCCAGCAGTGTTCTTAGCGGGAGGGCGAACACCGGGGAGCTGTTTTTT; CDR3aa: CASSVLSGRANTGELFF
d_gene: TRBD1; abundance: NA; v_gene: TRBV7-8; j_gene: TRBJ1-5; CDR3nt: TGTGCCAGCAGCCCCCGGACAGGGGCCACAATTGGCAATCAGCCCCAGCATTTT; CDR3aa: CASSPRTGATIGNQPQHF
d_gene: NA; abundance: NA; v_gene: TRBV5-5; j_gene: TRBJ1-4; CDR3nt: TGTGCCAGCAGCCGCAGGCAAGATGAAAAACTGTTTTTT; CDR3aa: CASSRRQDEKLFF
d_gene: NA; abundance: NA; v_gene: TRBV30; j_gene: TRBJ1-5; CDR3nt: TGTGCCTGGAGTGGGGGGGACAATCAGCCCCAGCATTTT; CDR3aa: CAWSGGDNQPQHF
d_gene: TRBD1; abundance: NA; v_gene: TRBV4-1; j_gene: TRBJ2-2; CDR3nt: TGCGCCAGCAGCCAAGATAAGGACAGGGCGAACACCGGGGAGCTGTTTTTT; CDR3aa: CASSQDKDRANTGELFF
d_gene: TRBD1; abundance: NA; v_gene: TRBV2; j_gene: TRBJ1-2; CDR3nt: TGTGCCAGCGGGACAGGCTATGGCTACACCTTC; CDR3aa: CASGTGYGYTF
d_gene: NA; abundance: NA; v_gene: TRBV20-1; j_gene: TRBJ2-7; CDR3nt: TGCAGTGCTATCAAAAACGAGCAGTACTTC; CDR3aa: CSAIKNEQYF
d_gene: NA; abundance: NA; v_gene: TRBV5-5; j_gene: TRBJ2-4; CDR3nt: TGTGCCAGCAGCGTGTCGGTAATAGCCAAAAACATTCAGTACTTC; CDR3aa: CASSVSVIAKNIQYF
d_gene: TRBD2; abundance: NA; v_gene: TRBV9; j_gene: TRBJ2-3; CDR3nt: TGTGCCAGCAGCGTAGAGCCCCTCCTAGCGGGAGAATGGACAGATACGCAGTATTTT; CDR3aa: CASSVEPLLAGEWTDTQYF
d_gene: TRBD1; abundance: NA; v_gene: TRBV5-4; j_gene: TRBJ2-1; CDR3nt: TGTGCCAGCAGCTTGGTTTTCAGGGGGCGAAGCAATGAGCAGTTCTTC; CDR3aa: CASSLVFRGRSNEQFF
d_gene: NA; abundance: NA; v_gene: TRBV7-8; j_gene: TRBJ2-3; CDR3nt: TGTGCCAGCAGCGCGCAGGGGTCGCGGTATGCAGATACGCAGTATTTT; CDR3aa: CASSAQGSRYADTQYF
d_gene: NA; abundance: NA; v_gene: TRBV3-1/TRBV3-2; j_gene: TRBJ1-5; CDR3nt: TGTGCCAGCCTACCTCAGGGGAGCAATCAGCCCCAGCATTTT; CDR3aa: CASLPQGSNQPQHF
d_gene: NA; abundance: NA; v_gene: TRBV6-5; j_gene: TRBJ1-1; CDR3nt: TGTGCCAGCAGTTGGAGTGTCACAGGCTTACCCGACGGGGCTTTCTTT; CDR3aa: CASSWSVTGLPDGAFF
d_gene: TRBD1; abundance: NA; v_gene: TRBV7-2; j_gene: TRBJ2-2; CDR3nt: TGTGCCAGCAGCCTCCAGGGGGCAGGCACCGGGGAGCTGTTTTTT; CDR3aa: CASSLQGAGTGELFF
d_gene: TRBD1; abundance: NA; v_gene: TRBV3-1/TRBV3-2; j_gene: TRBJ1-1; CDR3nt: TGTGCCAGCTTACCCAGACAGGGCGGGCCGAACACTGAAGCTTTCTTT; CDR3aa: CASLPRQGGPNTEAFF
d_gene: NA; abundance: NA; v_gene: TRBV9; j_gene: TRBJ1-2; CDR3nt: TGTGCCAGCAGCCCCAGGGCCTTCGGCTATGGCTACACCTTC; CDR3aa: CASSPRAFGYGYTF
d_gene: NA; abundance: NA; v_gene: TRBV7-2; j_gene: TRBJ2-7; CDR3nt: TGTGCCAGCAGCTTATCGGGGAGCACCGAATACGAGCAGTACTTC; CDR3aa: CASSLSGSTEYEQYF
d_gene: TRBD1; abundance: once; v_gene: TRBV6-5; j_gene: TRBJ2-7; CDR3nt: TGTGCCAGCAGTTCTCCGGGACAGGGCCTCTCCTACGAGCAGTACTTC; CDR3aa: CASSSPGQGLSYEQYF
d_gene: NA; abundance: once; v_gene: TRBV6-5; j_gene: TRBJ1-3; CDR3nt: TGTGCCAGCAGGGGGCTGGCCAACACCATATATTTT; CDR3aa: CASRGLANTIYF
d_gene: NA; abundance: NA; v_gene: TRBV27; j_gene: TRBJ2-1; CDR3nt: TGTGCCAGCAGTCCCTTGGGCGGGGCCCTCTACAATGAGCAGTTCTTC; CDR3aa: CASSPLGGALYNEQFF
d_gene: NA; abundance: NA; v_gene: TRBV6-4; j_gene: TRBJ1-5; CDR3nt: TGTGCCAGCAAGAATGTAAGGAGAGTAGAGCCCCAGCATTTT; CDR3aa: CASKNVRRVEPQHF
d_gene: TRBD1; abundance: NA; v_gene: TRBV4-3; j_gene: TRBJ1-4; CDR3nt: TGCGCCAGCAGCCAGAACAAGGGACAGGGAGCTGAAAAACTGTTTTTT; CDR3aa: CASSQNKGQGAEKLFF
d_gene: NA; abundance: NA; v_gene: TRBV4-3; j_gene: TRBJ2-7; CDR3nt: TGCGCCAGCAGCCAAGTACGGGACACAACCTACGAGCAGTACTTC; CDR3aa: CASSQVRDTTYEQYF
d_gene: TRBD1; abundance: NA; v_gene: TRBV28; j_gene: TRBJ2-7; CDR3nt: TGTGCCAGCAGTCCGGGACAGGGTTTCTACGAGCAGTACTTC; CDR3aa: CASSPGQGFYEQYF
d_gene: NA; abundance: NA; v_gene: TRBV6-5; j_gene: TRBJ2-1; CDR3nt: TGTGCCAGCAGTTCTAGCGCCGTACAGTTCTTC; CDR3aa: CASSSSAVQFF
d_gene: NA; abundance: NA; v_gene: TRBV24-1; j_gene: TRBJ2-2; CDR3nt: TGTGCCACCAGTGATTTTTGGGCAGCCCACTCGAACACCGGGGAGCTGTTTTTT; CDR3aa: CATSDFWAAHSNTGELFF
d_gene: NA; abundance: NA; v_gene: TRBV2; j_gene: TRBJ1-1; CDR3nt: TGTGCCAGCAGTGATGCCAGGGACACTGAAGCTTTCTTT; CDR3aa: CASSDARDTEAFF
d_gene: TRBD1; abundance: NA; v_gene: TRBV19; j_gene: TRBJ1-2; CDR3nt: TGTGCCAGTAGTCCCGACAGGGGTAGCTATGGCTACACCTTC; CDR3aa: CASSPDRGSYGYTF
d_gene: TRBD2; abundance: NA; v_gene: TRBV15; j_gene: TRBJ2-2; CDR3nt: TGTGCCACCAGCAGTGGACTAGCGGGAGTGGCCGGGGAGCTGTTTTTT; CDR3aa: CATSSGLAGVAGELFF
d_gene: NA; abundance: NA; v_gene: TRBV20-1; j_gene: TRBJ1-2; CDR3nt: TGCAGCGCTTCGGGGGGCGATGGCTACACCTTC; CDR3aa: CSASGGDGYTF
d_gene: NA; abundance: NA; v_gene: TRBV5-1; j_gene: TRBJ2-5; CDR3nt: TGCGCCAGCAGCTTGGTCGGGACACAGGGAGAGACCCAGTACTTC; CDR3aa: CASSLVGTQGETQYF
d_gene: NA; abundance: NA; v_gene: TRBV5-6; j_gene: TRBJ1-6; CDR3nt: TGTGCCAGCAGCTTGTCACCACACAGGGCCGGCCCTTATAATTCACCCCTCCACTTT; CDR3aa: CASSLSPHRAGPYNSPLHF
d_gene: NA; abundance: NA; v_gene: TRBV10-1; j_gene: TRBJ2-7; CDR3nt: TGCGCCAGCAGTCCCCTACGAGGGAGCTCCTACGAGCAGTACTTC; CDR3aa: CASSPLRGSSYEQYF
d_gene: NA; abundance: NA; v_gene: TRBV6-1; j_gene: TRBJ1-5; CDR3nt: TGTGCCAGCAGTGAAGCGGAGGGGCGCCGTAGCAATCAGCCCCAGCATTTT; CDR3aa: CASSEAEGRRSNQPQHF
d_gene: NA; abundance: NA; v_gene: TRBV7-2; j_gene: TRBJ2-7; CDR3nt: TGTGCCAGCAGCTTCAGGGTGTCCTCCTACGAGCAGTACTTC; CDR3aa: CASSFRVSSYEQYF
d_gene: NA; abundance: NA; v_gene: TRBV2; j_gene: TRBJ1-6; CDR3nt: TGTGCCAGCAGTCTCACAGGCCCCTATAATTCACCCCTCCACTTT; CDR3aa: CASSLTGPYNSPLHF
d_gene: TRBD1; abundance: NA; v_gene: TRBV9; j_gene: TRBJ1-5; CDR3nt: TGTGCCAGCAGCGCGGGGACAGGGCTGAATCAGCCCCAGCATTTT; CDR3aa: CASSAGTGLNQPQHF
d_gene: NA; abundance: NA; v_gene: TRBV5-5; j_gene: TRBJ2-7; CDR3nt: TGTGCCAGCAGCTTGGGCGGGTACGAGCAGTACTTC; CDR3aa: CASSLGGYEQYF
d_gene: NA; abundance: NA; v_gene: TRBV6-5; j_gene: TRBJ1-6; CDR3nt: TGTGCCAGCAAACTACAGGAATTTAATTCACCCCTCCACTTT; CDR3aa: CASKLQEFNSPLHF
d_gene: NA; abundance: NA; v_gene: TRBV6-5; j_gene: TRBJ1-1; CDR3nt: TGTGCCAGCAGTTACGGGGACATAGAAGCTTTCTTT; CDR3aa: CASSYGDIEAFF
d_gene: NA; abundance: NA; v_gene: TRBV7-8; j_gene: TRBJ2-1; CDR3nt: TGTGCCAGCAGCACTATTGAGACAGACCTTTTGCAGTTCTTC; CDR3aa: CASSTIETDLLQFF
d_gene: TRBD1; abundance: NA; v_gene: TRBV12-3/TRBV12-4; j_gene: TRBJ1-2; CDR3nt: TGTGCCAGCACCCTTCCAGGGGGCTATGGCTACACCTTC; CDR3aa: CASTLPGGYGYTF
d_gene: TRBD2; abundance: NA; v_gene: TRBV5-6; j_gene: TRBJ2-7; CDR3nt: TGTGCCAGCAGCCGTCGGCGAGCGGGGTACTCCTACGAGCAGTACTTC; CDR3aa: CASSRRRAGYSYEQYF
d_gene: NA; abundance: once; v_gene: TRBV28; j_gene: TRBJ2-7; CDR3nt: TGTGCCAGCAGCCGACTGCTCTCCTACGAGCAGTACTTC; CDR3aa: CASSRLLSYEQYF
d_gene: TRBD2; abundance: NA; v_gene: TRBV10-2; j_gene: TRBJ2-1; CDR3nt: TGCGCCAGCGCACTAGCGGGCTACAATGAGCAGTTCTTC; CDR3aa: CASALAGYNEQFF
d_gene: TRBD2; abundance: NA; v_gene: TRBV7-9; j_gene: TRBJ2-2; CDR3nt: TGTGCCAGCAGCCTCGGACTAGCGGGGGGGCACGTCCCCGGGGAGCTGTTTTTT; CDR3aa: CASSLGLAGGHVPGELFF
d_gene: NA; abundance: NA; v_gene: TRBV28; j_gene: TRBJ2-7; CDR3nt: TGTGCCAGCCTGCAGGGCCTCTCCTACGAGCAGTACTTC; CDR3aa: CASLQGLSYEQYF
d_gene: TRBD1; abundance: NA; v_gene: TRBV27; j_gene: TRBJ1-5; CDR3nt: TGTGCCAGCAGTCTTACAGGGGCTAATCAGCCCCAGCATTTT; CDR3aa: CASSLTGANQPQHF
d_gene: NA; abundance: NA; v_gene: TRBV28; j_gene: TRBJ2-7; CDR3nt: TGTGCCAGCAGACCCCCGTCACACAACTCCTACGAGCAGTACTTC; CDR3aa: CASRPPSHNSYEQYF